The rows below give T cell receptor beta chains drawn from one sample of a study of T cells in Graves' hyperthyroidism and ophthalmopathy. TCRdb called the multiplex PCR reads again in MiXCR, with one record for every CDR3 protein. The table lists under 250,000 distinct CDR3 sequences, about a sixth of them singletons. Sequenced sample: blood. The origin of the receptors is a woman in her forties or fifties with Graves' hyperthyroidism. CDR3s include the opening cysteine and the closing phenylalanine or tryptophan. The D gene is left open where the match is weak. Rows may omit the clone size; those that give it use once, few, many or a size class.

V gene	clone size	J gene	D gene	CDR3 DNA	CDR3 protein
TRBV10-3	few	TRBJ2-5	NA	TGTGCCATCAGTAGGGGACAAGTAGAAGAGACCCAGTACTTC	CAISRGQVEETQYF
TRBV19	NA	TRBJ2-3	TRBD2	TGTGCCAGTAGTCTTATAGCGGGAGGGCGCACAGATACGCAGTATTTT	CASSLIAGGRTDTQYF
TRBV27	many	TRBJ2-2	TRBD1	TGTGCCAGCAGATATGACAGGGGCACCGGGGAGCTGTTTTTT	CASRYDRGTGELFF
TRBV24-1	NA	TRBJ2-1	TRBD2	TGTGCCACCAATACGGGACTAGCGGGGGCTCAGGAGCAGTTCTTC	CATNTGLAGAQEQFF
TRBV27	few	TRBJ1-4	TRBD1	TGTGCCAGCAGTTTTCAGGGGGGCGATGAAAAACTGTTTTTT	CASSFQGGDEKLFF
TRBV2	NA	TRBJ2-5	NA	TGTGCCAGCAGTTACTCCACCGGCACACCAGAGACCCAGTACTTC	CASSYSTGTPETQYF
TRBV20-1	many	TRBJ2-3	NA	TGCAGTGCTAGGCTCGGGTTCACAGATACGCAGTATTTT	CSARLGFTDTQYF
TRBV29-1	NA	TRBJ2-5	NA	TGCAGCACCTCACAGAGCCAAGAGACCCAGTACTTC	CSTSQSQETQYF
TRBV12-5	many	TRBJ1-5	NA	TGTGCTAGTGGTTTAGGGGCCCAGCCCCAGCATTTT	CASGLGAQPQHF
TRBV4-1	NA	TRBJ2-7	NA	TGCGCCAGCAGCCTCGCTACACGTTCCTACGAGCAGTACTTC	CASSLATRSYEQYF
TRBV28	many	TRBJ2-1	NA	TGTGCCAGCAGTTTGTTAGGGGGGGGATACAATGAGCAGTTCTTC	CASSLLGGGYNEQFF
TRBV2	many	TRBJ1-4	NA	TGTGCCAGCAGGAAGACAGAAAATGAAAAACTGTTTTTT	CASRKTENEKLFF
TRBV20-1	many	TRBJ1-2	TRBD1	TGCAGTGCTCAATACCCACAGGGGGCAATAGGCTACACCTTC	CSAQYPQGAIGYTF
TRBV2	many	TRBJ2-7	NA	TGTGCCAGCAATTCCCCCCGGGGGAACTCCTACGAGCAGTACTTC	CASNSPRGNSYEQYF
TRBV10-3	many	TRBJ2-3	TRBD2	TGTGCCACCCGACAACTAGCGGGAAAGAAGGATACGCAGTATTTT	CATRQLAGKKDTQYF
TRBV7-9	NA	TRBJ2-1	TRBD2	TGTGCCAGCAGCCAAGACAGCGGGAACTCCTACAATGAGCAGTTCTTC	CASSQDSGNSYNEQFF
TRBV7-8	NA	TRBJ2-5	TRBD2	TGTGCCAGCAGCCCTTGGACTAGCGGGTACCAAGAGACCCAGTACTTC	CASSPWTSGYQETQYF
TRBV2	NA	TRBJ1-1	TRBD1	TGTGCCATCACCCCGGAGGACAGGGGATCGGAGACTGAAGCTTTCTTT	CAITPEDRGSETEAFF
TRBV19	NA	TRBJ1-1	NA	TGTGCCTCCCCGGGACCCATGAGTACTGAAGCTTTCTTT	CASPGPMSTEAFF
TRBV29-1	few	TRBJ2-3	NA	TGCAGCGTAGGACAAATGAGCACAGATACGCAGTATTTT	CSVGQMSTDTQYF
TRBV15	many	TRBJ2-3	NA	TGTGCCACCAGCAGAGATCTTCGCGCCGGCACAGATACGCAGTATTTT	CATSRDLRAGTDTQYF
TRBV25-1	NA	TRBJ1-2	NA	TGTGCCAGCAGTGAATCTTGGAATGGCTACACCTTC	CASSESWNGYTF
TRBV19	few	TRBJ2-7	NA	TGTGCCAGTAGTAATAGCGGTTACTCCTACGAGCAGTACTTC	CASSNSGYSYEQYF
TRBV18	many	TRBJ2-5	NA	TGTGCCAGCTCACCGCAGAGTCGGGGGACCCAGTACTTC	CASSPQSRGTQYF
TRBV5-6	many	TRBJ2-3	NA	TGTGCCAGCAGCTTGTTTGCGTACCCTAGCACAGATACGCAGTATTTT	CASSLFAYPSTDTQYF
TRBV4-1	NA	TRBJ2-2	NA	TGCGCCAGCAGCCAAGTTCGCGGGATGTACACCGGGGAGCTGTTTTTT	CASSQVRGMYTGELFF
TRBV6-1	many	TRBJ2-3	TRBD1	TGTGCCAGCAGTAGACAGGGCCCAGATACGCAGTATTTT	CASSRQGPDTQYF
TRBV5-1	NA	TRBJ2-3	TRBD2	TGCGCCAGCAGCTTGGCCAGGACGGGAGGGTCAGATACGCAGTATTTT	CASSLARTGGSDTQYF
TRBV30	NA	TRBJ1-4	TRBD1	TGTGCCTGGAGTGCCGGACAGGGGGCAAATGAAAAACTGTTTTTT	CAWSAGQGANEKLFF
TRBV24-1	NA	TRBJ2-2	NA	TGTGCCACCAGTGTACTCCCTACCGGGGAGCTGTTTTTT	CATSVLPTGELFF
TRBV12-3/TRBV12-4	few	TRBJ2-7	TRBD2	TGTGCCAGCAGTCCGTCCGGGCTAGCGGGAGGGACAACCTACGAGCAGTACTTC	CASSPSGLAGGTTYEQYF
TRBV20-1	NA	TRBJ2-1	TRBD2	TGCAGTGCTAGCGGGACTAGCGGGAGGAGTCCCTACAATGAGCAGTTCTTC	CSASGTSGRSPYNEQFF
TRBV10-3	many	TRBJ2-1	TRBD2	TGTGCCATCTCTCTAGCGGGAGATGAGCAGTTCTTC	CAISLAGDEQFF